The entry below describes one T cell receptor beta chain. This sample was taken from a study of cytomegalovirus exposure and HLA in healthy donors. Both 60 Vbeta primers and 13 Jbeta primers went into the PCR. Produced via immunoSEQ multiplex PCR; TCRdb's table is partial and in-frame only. The sample holds more than 20,000 clones, 79% seen once. V was trimmed by 4 bases and J by 0 bases, leaving 11 bases between them. This CDR3 has 15 amino acids. CDR1 MGHRA and CDR2 YSYEKL come from the germline V gene. Input material: PBMCs. The V and J genes are TRBV4-1 and TRBJ2-3; D is undetermined. This receptor was obtained from a male donor in good health and CMV-seronegative. The CDR3 loop is CASSPTDPSTDTQYF. DNA for the CDR3: TGCGCCAGCAGCCCCACAGATCCGAGCACAGATACGCAGTATTTT.